This T cell receptor (beta chain) was identified during a study of blood T cell repertoires in COVID-19. Participant-given clinical history determined each cohort assignment. V gave up 0 bases and J gave up 5 bases; unmatched junction bases: 10. CDR3 length equals 16 residues. Per the germline V gene, CDR1 is SGHDT and CDR2 is YYEEEE. The sample holds a few counts of this clone. Data came from immunoSEQ multiplex PCR; TCRdb stores just in-frame clones and leaves some out. The table lists 110,000 to 150,000 clones, just over 85% of them singletons, with approximately 4.3% in the top ten. The rearrangement uses TRBV5-6 and TRBJ1-2; 7 bases are shared with TRBD1. The sequence derives from a man aged 50 to 59 who had recovered from COVID-19. The specimen was PBMCs or T cells enriched from blood (not recorded which). CDR3 coding DNA: TGTGCCAGCAGCTTGGGAATCTCAGGGGGTGGTTATGGCTACACCTTC. It codes for CASSLGISGGGYGYTF. The entire variable domain, with the rest obtained from reference TRBV5-6 and TRBJ1-2, is as follows: DAGVTQSPTHLIKTRGQQVTLRCSPKSGHDTVSWYQQALGQGPQFIFQYYEEEERQRGNFPDRFSGHQFPNYSSELNVNALLLGDSALYLCASSLGISGGGYGYTFGSGTRLTVV.